A single TCR beta chain is shown here with its context. Sample time point: newly diagnosed GD, antithyroid drugs for less than 3 months. Extracted PBMC RNA gave rise to the TCR library. Germline V gene lookup returns CDR1 LGHNA and CDR2 YNFKEQ. Between the trimmed V and J ends, which lost 0 bases and 3 bases, there was a span of 9 bases. This CDR3 spans 14 amino acids. Assembly of TCR beta libraries relied on iRepertoire HTBI primers together with Arm-PCR of CDR3 regions. TCRdb analysed the multiplex PCR reads with MiXCR anew, one entry per CDR3 protein. The sample has 680,000 or so distinct CDR3 sequences; 15% to 20% are singletons. This specimen comes from a study of regulatory T cells in long-lasting Graves disease. The same specimen was also included in a second study, on T cells in Graves' hyperthyroidism and ophthalmopathy. From that paper: Graves' hyperthyroidism without ophthalmopathy progression within 18 months was termed stable. The study left out patients who had uncontrolled infection, other autoimmune disease, pregnancy or lactation. The blood repertoire included most of the expanded thyroid clonotypes above 0.001.

Sequencing was performed on peripheral blood mononuclear cells (PBMCs), taken at new diagnosis, from a patient treated with antithyroid drugs. This TCR was recovered from a woman in her twenties or thirties with Graves disease. The chain links TRBV4-2 to TRBJ2-7, with D unclear. The CDR3 sequence is CASSQEGGFYEQYF. The DNA for the CDR3 is TGTGCCAGCAGCCAAGAAGGCGGATTCTACGAGCAGTACTTC.